The 24 T cell receptor beta chains below were found in one sample sequenced in a study of T cell responses to AZD1222 COVID-19 vaccine. Sequencing was performed with immunoSEQ multiplex PCR; in TCRdb, only in-frame clones are kept and a portion is missing. The table lists 180,000 or so clones, roughly nine tenths of them singletons, with over 1.5% in the top ten. Sequenced here: peripheral blood, sampled 28 days after the second AZD1222 dose. These receptors were obtained from an adult who received the AZD1222 COVID-19 vaccine.

CDR3 loop: CASSKTQGSSYNSPLHF. CDR3 DNA sequence: TGTGCCAGCAGCAAAACGCAGGGTTCCTCCTATAATTCACCCCTCCACTTT. The chain is built from TRBV21-1 and TRBJ1-6; TRBD1, the D gene given by the table, was not confirmed from the DNA. TRBV21-1 is classified as a pseudogene. CDR3 length equals 17 residues.

This clone was seen just once. CDR3 amino acids: CASSQGVRYNEQFF. DNA for the CDR3: TGTGCCAGCAGCCAAGGTGTACGGTACAATGAGCAGTTCTTC. J is TRBJ2-1 and V is TRBV3-1 (or the pseudogene TRBV3-2); D unclear. Germline CDR1 reads LGHDT; CDR2 reads YNNKEL (reference sequence). Trimming cost V 1 base and J 4 bases, with 8 bases left between them. The CDR3 covers 14 residues.

The J gene is TRBJ2-2, the V gene TRBV15; a weak D match, TRBD2 (6 bases). Germline assignment: CDR1 LNHNV and CDR2 YYDKDF (reference sequence). Trimming pared 5 bases from V and 3 bases from J, leaving 10 bases between. CDR3 length: 14 residues. Here the CDR3 reads CATSPPGDTGELFF. CDR3 bases: TGTGCCACCAGCCCGCCGGGGGACACCGGGGAGCTGTTTTTT.

This sequence joins TRBV3-1 (or the pseudogene TRBV3-2) and TRBJ1-6, with 7 bases that match TRBD1. Germline loops: CDR1 LGHDT, CDR2 YNNKEL (reference sequence). The length of the CDR3 is 16 residues. V lost 2 bases to trimming and J lost 10 bases; unmatched junction nucleotides: 11. The CDR3 DNA follows: TGTGCCAGCAGCCAAAACCCCCGACAGGGCTGGTCACCCCTCCACTTT. Translation: CASSQNPRQGWSPLHF.

This clone has only a few counts. The chain carries TRBV7-9 and TRBJ1-1, with D uncertain. This CDR3 comprises 14 residues. The germline V gene encodes CDR1 SEHNR and CDR2 FQNEAQ (reference sequence). V gave up 5 bases and J gave up 1 base, with 11 bases separating them. The CDR3 reads CASSPSAPNTEAFF. The CDR3 nucleotides are TGTGCCAGCAGCCCTAGTGCTCCGAACACTGAAGCTTTCTTT.

CDR3 DNA sequence: TGTGCCAGCAGCCAGCAGGGGTTGCCCACTGAAGCTTTCTTT. Its translation: CASSQQGLPTEAFF. The J gene is TRBJ1-1, the V gene TRBV14, with a tentative D call TRBD1 (6 bases). Looked up from germline, CDR1 is SGHDN and CDR2 is FVKESK. Trimming removed 3 bases at V and 4 bases at J, with 12 bases between. The CDR3 runs to 14 residues. Based on the CDR3 plus reference TRBV14 and TRBJ1-1, the full variable domain is EAGVTQFPSHSVIEKGQTVTLRCDPISGHDNLYWYRRVMGKEIKFLLHFVKESKQDESGMPNNRFLAERTGGTYSTLKVQPAELEDSGVYFCASSQQGLPTEAFFGQGTRLTVV.

The rearrangement uses TRBV11-2 and TRBJ1-2; 9 positions agree with TRBD1. CDR3 size: 15 residues. Germline V gene data show CDR1 as SGHAT and CDR2 as FQNNGV. J lost 2 bases, V lost 4 bases, and 5 bases had no gene match. CDR3 in DNA: TGTGCCAGCAGCTCGGACAGGGGAACCAACTATGGCTACACCTTC. Its protein is CASSSDRGTNYGYTF.

Notes on this clone: At one end the junction does not follow the germline gene, possibly because of a read error. DNA of the CDR3: TGTGCTAGCAGCTTGGGGTCGGGGCAGGATGGGAATGAGCAGTTCTTC. The encoded protein is CASSLGSGQDGNEQFF. The rearrangement uses TRBV7-7 and TRBJ2-1; D is tentatively TRBD1 or TRBD2 (5 bases each). The V gene's germline CDR1 is SSHAT and CDR2 FNYEAQ (reference sequence). The CDR3 loop spans 16 amino acids.

A word on this clone: A read error may produce the germline difference seen at one junction end. This sequence joins TRBV29-1 and TRBJ1-3; D might be TRBD1 (5 bases). In germline, CDR1 is SQVTM, CDR2 ANQGSEA. The CDR3 consists of 13 residues. The CDR3 sequence: CSVFDSYENTIHF. In DNA form, the CDR3 reads TGCAGCGTTTTTGACAGCTATGAAAACACCATACATTTT.

The rearrangement links TRBV12-3 or TRBV12-4 to TRBJ2-7; 10 nucleotides match TRBD1. The CDR3 covers 13 residues. The junction had 2 bases not matched to a gene; V was cut back by 5 bases and J by 4 bases. The CDR3 DNA reads as TGTGCCAGCAGTCGGACAGGGGGTTACGAGCAGTACTTC. It specifies CASSRTGGYEQYF.

The V gene is TRBV30, the J gene TRBJ2-5, with a weak D call TRBD1 (5 bases). The V gene lost 5 bases and the J gene lost 0 bases, with 7 bases spanning the gap. This CDR3 is built from 12 residues. Germline values: CDR1 GTSNPN, CDR2 SVGIG (reference sequence). The CDR3 here is CAWRQYQETQYF. DNA for the CDR3: TGTGCCTGGCGACAGTACCAAGAGACCCAGTACTTC. Full variable domain (remainder filled in from reference TRBV30 and TRBJ2-5): SQTIHQWPATLVQPVGSPLSLECTVEGTSNPNLYWYRQAAGRGLQLLFYSVGIGQISSEVPQNLSASRPQDRQFILSSKKLLLSDSGFYLCAWRQYQETQYFGPGTRLLVL.

This chain connects TRBV19 to TRBJ2-3; D gene unclear. The ends were cut back, 6 bases at V and 0 bases at J, with 10 bases in the middle. The CDR3 length is 14 residues. CDR1 and CDR2 from the germline V gene are LNHDA and SQIVND (reference sequence). CDR3 residues: CASSHPSSTDTQYF. The CDR3 DNA reads as TGTGCCAGTAGCCACCCGTCTAGCACAGATACGCAGTATTTT.

For this clone: At one of its ends the junction is not consistent with the germline gene, which may arise from a read error. The rearrangement joins TRBV12-3 or TRBV12-4 to TRBJ2-2; D gene uncertain. The CDR3 length is 12 residues. The CDR3 DNA reads as TGTGCCAGCAGATTAGAGGTCCGGGAGCTGTTTTTT. It codes for CASRLEVRELFF.

CDR3 DNA: TGTGCCAGCAGGCGTGCCGGACAGGGGGCCTCCTACGAGCAGTACTTC. As protein: CASRRAGQGASYEQYF. V usage is TRBV2 and J usage is TRBJ2-7; 11 bases agree with TRBD1. The CDR3 runs to 16 residues. Trimming took 6 bases from V and 0 from J; bases not matched to a gene: 7. Germline V gene sequence: CDR1 SNHLY, CDR2 FYNNEI.

The genes are TRBV28 and TRBJ2-3; 10 nucleotides align to TRBD1. This CDR3 comprises 14 residues. The germline gives CDR1 MDHEN, CDR2 SYDVKM. With 6 bases clipped from V and 0 bases from J, the junction kept 0 bases outside the gene matches. Here the CDR3 DNA reads TGTGCCAGCAGGGGACAGGGGAGCACAGATACGCAGTATTTT. Residues: CASRGQGSTDTQYF.

The genes are TRBV2 and TRBJ1-5; 8 positions match TRBD1. V shed 6 bases and J 1 base; nucleotides not matched to a gene: 5. The germline V gene encodes CDR1 SNHLY and CDR2 FYNNEI. CDR3 length: 15 residues. CDR3 amino acids: CASRGQGVSNQPQHF. The CDR3 nucleotides are TGTGCCAGCAGAGGACAGGGAGTAAGCAATCAGCCCCAGCATTTT.

V gene TRBV11-2 combines with J gene TRBJ2-5; 8 nucleotides align to TRBD2. The germline V gene has CDR1 SGHAT and CDR2 FQNNGV. The CDR3 is 15 residues long. The V gene end was trimmed by 5 bases and the J gene end by 5 bases; junction bases not matched to a gene: 10. The CDR3 is CASSPRTGGAETQYF. The CDR3 region has the DNA TGTGCCAGCAGCCCTAGAACGGGGGGGGCCGAGACCCAGTACTTC.

The rearrangement links TRBV4-3 to TRBJ1-6, with 11 bases lining up with TRBD1. CDR1 is LGHNA, CDR2 YSLEER, per germline. J was trimmed by 13 bases and V by 1 base; bases with no gene match: 3. This CDR3 spans 14 amino acids. CDR3 nucleotides: TGCGCCAGCAGCCAAGGGGACAGGGGGGTTCCCCTCCACTTT. Its protein is CASSQGDRGVPLHF.

V is TRBV7-9 and J is TRBJ1-4; D not certain. From germline, CDR1 is SEHNR and CDR2 FQNEAQ (reference sequence). V lost 1 base to trimming and J lost 8 bases, with 14 bases between them. This CDR3 is built from 15 residues. CDR3 loop: CASSLERPRSEKLFF. CDR3 DNA sequence: TGTGCCAGCAGCTTAGAACGCCCAAGGTCGGAAAAACTGTTTTTT. Complete variable domain (other parts from reference TRBV7-9 and TRBJ1-4): DTGVSQNPRHKITKRGQNVTFRCDPISEHNRLYWYRQTLGQGPEFLTYFQNEAQLEKSRLLSDRFSAERPKGSFSTLEIQRTEQGDSAMYLCASSLERPRSEKLFFGSGTQLSVL.

V is TRBV28 and J is TRBJ1-2; the D is unclear. Trimming left V 4 bases short and J 1 base short, with 4 bases between. This CDR3 contains 12 residues. The V gene's germline CDR1 is MDHEN and CDR2 SYDVKM. CDR3 sequence reads: CASSSSNYGYTF. The CDR3 DNA is TGTGCCAGCAGTTCCAGTAACTATGGCTACACCTTC.

This chain links TRBV5-1 with TRBJ1-5, with 12 bases that match TRBD1. In germline, CDR1 is SGHRS, CDR2 YFSETQ. CDR3 size: 17 residues. Trimming took 0 bases from V and 4 from J; bases not matched to a gene: 5. CDR3 coding DNA: TGCGCCAGCAGCTTGGGGGCGGGACAGGGGGCAAATCAGCCCCAGCATTTT. Amino acids: CASSLGAGQGANQPQHF. The entire variable domain, with the rest obtained from reference TRBV5-1 and TRBJ1-5, is as follows: KAGVTQTPRYLIKTRGQQVTLSCSPISGHRSVSWYQQTPGQGLQFLFEYFSETQRNKGNFPGRFSGRQFSNSRSEMNVSTLELGDSALYLCASSLGAGQGANQPQHFGDGTRLSIL.

CDR3 sequence: CASSPQGLDYGYTF. In DNA, the CDR3 is TGTGCCAGTAGTCCACAGGGGTTGGACTATGGCTACACCTTC. The chain has TRBV19 and TRBJ1-2, with 7 bases that match TRBD1. Germline V lookup: CDR1 LNHDA, CDR2 SQIVND (reference sequence). The CDR3 runs to 14 residues. The trim removed 5 bases at V and 3 bases at J, leaving 6 bases unmatched.

J is TRBJ2-1 and V is TRBV7-3; TRBD1 might be the D (5 bases). The CDR3 has 13 amino acids. CDR1 is SGHTA, CDR2 FQGTGA, per germline. Deletions cut 4 bases from V and 7 bases from J, with 11 bases between. In DNA form, the CDR3 reads TGTGCCAGCAGCTGGGGCCCTAGAAATGAGCAGTTCTTC. It is translated as CASSWGPRNEQFF.

This chain links TRBV5-6 with TRBJ1-2; 8 bases align to TRBD1. CDR1 SGHDT and CDR2 YYEEEE come from the germline V gene. Germline trimming cut 2 bases from V and 3 bases from J; bases unmatched to any gene: 3. This CDR3 has 14 amino acids. The CDR3 sequence is CASSFSRGHYGYTF. In nucleotides, the CDR3 is TGTGCCAGCAGCTTTTCCAGGGGGCACTATGGCTACACCTTC.